One and the same sample provided the 6 T cell receptor beta chains below, sequenced in a study. TCRdb re-analysed the 5' RACE reads in MiXCR, keeping a single row per CDR3 protein. The sample has several thousand distinct CDR3 sequences, roughly 36% seen once. The specimen was tumor-infiltrating memory CD4+ T cells sorted from the breast tumor. Subset indicated: memory CD4+ T cells, CD4+CD45RO+CD25-. These receptors were obtained from a female donor with breast cancer.

This clonotype was detected many times. The V call is TRBV7-3, the J call TRBJ2-1, with D perhaps matching TRBD2 (5 bases). The CDR3 is 17 residues long. Germline CDR1 is SGHTA and CDR2 is FQGTGA. Trimming removed 6 bases at V and 0 bases at J, with 18 bases between. CDR3 protein: CASSLGSLGSSYNEQFF. In DNA form, the CDR3 reads TGTGCCAGCAGTCTTGGGTCCCTGGGGAGCTCCTACAATGAGCAGTTCTTC.

Notes on this clonotype: It may be a read error: a sequence one base away is much more abundant. V is TRBV5-6 and J is TRBJ2-1; D gene unclear. This CDR3 comprises 16 residues. Germline V lookup: CDR1 SGHDT, CDR2 YYEEEE. Between the trimmed V and J ends, which lost 0 bases and 6 bases, there was a span of 16 bases. The CDR3 bases are TGTGCCAGCAGCTTGGAGGTGACTGGCGGATTCAATGAGCAGTTCTTC. Its protein is CASSLEVTGGFNEQFF.

As regards this clonotype: This CDR3 fails to terminate in the conserved phenylalanine or tryptophan, so it likely reflects a read error. CDR3 region: CASSQKPTGLINYGYTL. The CDR3 nucleotides read TGCGCCAGCAGCCAAAAGCCTACGGGACTCATTAACTATGGCTACACCCTC. The chain is built from TRBV4-1 and TRBJ1-2; D is perhaps TRBD1 (5 bases). Trimming took off 2 bases at V and 1 base at J, with 17 bases between the two ends. The CDR3 length is 17 residues. Germline loops: CDR1 MGHRA, CDR2 YSYEKL.

This clonotype showed up many times. The CDR3 sequence is CASSLGHEGTGELFF. In nucleotides, the CDR3 is TGCGCCAGCAGCTTGGGCCACGAAGGGACCGGGGAGCTGTTTTTT. The chain is built from TRBV5-1 and TRBJ2-2; D ambiguous. Deletions cut 0 bases from V and 5 bases from J, with 11 bases between. From germline, CDR1 is SGHRS and CDR2 YFSETQ. This CDR3 contains 15 residues. The full variable domain, in which reference TRBV5-1 and TRBJ2-2 provide the parts outside the CDR3, is KAGVTQTPRYLIKTRGQQVTLSCSPISGHRSVSWYQQTPGQGLQFLFEYFSETQRNKGNFPGRFSGRQFSNSRSEMNVSTLELGDSALYLCASSLGHEGTGELFFGEGSRLTVL.

This clonotype is medium-sized by share. This chain connects TRBV6-2 or TRBV6-3 to TRBJ1-2; 7 bases are shared with TRBD1. The trim removed 7 bases at V and 1 base at J, leaving 21 bases unmatched. This CDR3 contains 19 residues. Germline V gene data show CDR1 as MNHEY and CDR2 as SVGEGT. The CDR3 here is CASTYSGTASSNNNYGYTF. The CDR3 DNA reads as TGTGCCAGCACCTATTCCGGGACAGCGTCCAGCAATAATAACTATGGCTACACCTTC.

Remarks on this clonotype: Because it lacks the conserved phenylalanine or tryptophan at the end, this CDR3 is likely a read error. The chain joins TRBV12-3 or TRBV12-4 to TRBJ2-7, with a possible D match to TRBD2 (5 bases). V lost 5 bases and J lost 6, with 17 bases in between. The length of the CDR3 is 14 residues. For the CDR3, the DNA is TGTGCCAGCAGTGATGAGGGAGATTTAGCCGAGCAGTACCTC. Translating gives CASSDEGDLAEQYL.